The 27 T cell receptor beta chains reported below all come from one sample, sequenced in a study of blood T cell repertoires in COVID-19. Clones were read by immunoSEQ multiplex PCR, and TCRdb kept only the in-frame ones, dropping some. The table shows over 85,000 clones, with around 85% occurring only once. Material: peripheral blood. Every receptor here comes from a human donor in a cohort sampled during active COVID-19.

The V call is TRBV6-2 or TRBV6-3, the J call TRBJ1-6; D gene unclear. Per germline, CDR1 MNHEY and CDR2 SVGEGT. The CDR3 has 13 amino acids. The V end lost 1 base, the J end lost 10 bases, and 8 bases lay between the germline ends. The CDR3 coding sequence is TGTGCCAGCAGTTACTTTTACGGGTCACCCCTCCACTTT. This sequence encodes CASSYFYGSPLHF.

This clone was counted a single time. In DNA, the CDR3 is TGTGCCAGCAGCCCCCGGACTAGCGGGAGTGTAGGGACCGGGGAGCTGTTTTTT. The encoded protein is CASSPRTSGSVGTGELFF. The chain recombines TRBV14 with TRBJ2-2; 13 bases map to TRBD2. The CDR3 has 18 residues. CDR1 and CDR2 from the germline V gene are SGHDN and FVKESK. The V gene end was trimmed by 4 bases and the J gene end by 5 bases; junction bases not matched to a gene: 10.

The genes are TRBV10-3 and TRBJ2-7; 7 bases map to TRBD2. J lost 7 bases, V lost 11 bases, and 26 bases had no gene match. Germline loops: CDR1 ENHRY, CDR2 SYGVKD. This CDR3 spans 17 amino acids. The CDR3 DNA reads TGTGCCTCCAACGGGCTAGCGGAGACGAGAAACTACGAGGAGCAGTACTTC. It specifies CASNGLAETRNYEEQYF.

V is TRBV6-5 and J is TRBJ2-7, with D tentatively TRBD1 (5 bases). V was clipped by 6 bases and J by 4 bases, with 7 bases between them. The CDR3 consists of 11 residues. The germline V gene has CDR1 MNHEY and CDR2 SVGAGI. The CDR3 DNA sequence: TGTGCCAGCAGCAGACAGTACGAGCAGTACTTC. This codes for CASSRQYEQYF.

The chain employs TRBV7-9 and TRBJ2-7; 7 nucleotides line up with TRBD1. The CDR3 consists of 16 residues. The germline V gene encodes CDR1 SEHNR and CDR2 FQNEAQ (reference sequence). Trimming took 5 bases from V and 0 from J; bases not matched to a gene: 10. The CDR3, as DNA: TGTGCCAGCAGCCGAAAAGGGACAGAGCTCTCCTACGAGCAGTACTTC. Protein sequence: CASSRKGTELSYEQYF.

The chain combines TRBV6-5 with TRBJ2-3; TRBD2 matches 11 bases. V dropped 2 bases and J dropped 1; count of bases not matched to a gene: 2. CDR3 length: 16 residues. Germline V CDR1 and CDR2: MNHEY, SVGAGI. The CDR3 bases are TGTGCCAGCAGTTACCCGACTAGCGGGGGCACAGATACGCAGTATTTT. It specifies CASSYPTSGGTDTQYF.

The chain joins TRBV19 to TRBJ2-7, with 8 bases identical to TRBD2. This CDR3 region has 15 residues. Germline V CDR1 and CDR2: LNHDA, SQIVND (reference sequence). V lost 1 base and J lost 4; bases outside the gene matches: 6. This CDR3 reads CASSIVAAGEYEQYF. CDR3 DNA sequence: TGTGCCAGTAGTATAGTAGCAGCGGGGGAATACGAGCAGTACTTC.

This clone has ten or more counts. This sequence joins TRBV4-1 and TRBJ1-4; the D is unclear. The germline V gene encodes CDR1 MGHRA and CDR2 YSYEKL. The CDR3 length is 16 residues. V lost 0 bases and J lost 0, with 8 bases in between. The CDR3 region is CASSQDRVATNEKLFF. The CDR3 DNA sequence: TGCGCCAGCAGCCAAGATCGGGTTGCAACTAATGAAAAACTGTTTTTT.

This chain uses TRBV6-2 or TRBV6-3 with TRBJ2-7, with unresolved D. The germline CDR1 and CDR2 sequences are MNHEY and SVGEGT. V was shortened by 0 bases and J by 0 bases, with 12 bases between the two germline ends. The CDR3 totals 16 residues. CDR3 sequence reads: CASSYSAVRSSYEQYF. CDR3 sequence (DNA): TGTGCCAGCAGTTACTCGGCCGTTAGGAGCTCCTACGAGCAGTACTTC.

This chain connects TRBV5-1 to TRBJ2-2; TRBD2 might be the D (6 bases). CDR1 SGHRS and CDR2 YFSETQ come from the germline V gene. V was clipped by 5 bases and J by 0 bases, with 8 bases between them. This CDR3 has 14 amino acids. The CDR3 region is CASRGGANTGELFF. The CDR3 bases are TGCGCCAGCAGGGGCGGGGCGAACACCGGGGAGCTGTTTTTT.

The chain combines TRBV6-5 with TRBJ1-2, with D tentatively TRBD1 (6 bases). The germline gives CDR1 MNHEY, CDR2 SVGAGI. Trimming left V 6 bases short and J 4 bases short, with 15 bases between. CDR3 size: 14 residues. In DNA form, the CDR3 reads TGTGCCAGCAGAGGGGGGGTGGACCTCTATGGCTACACCTTC. Protein sequence: CASRGGVDLYGYTF.

The V and J genes are TRBV11-2 and TRBJ2-5, with 11 bases fitting TRBD1. The CDR3 consists of 15 residues. J gave up 5 bases and V 5 bases, and 7 bases lay outside the gene matches. Germline CDR1 is SGHAT and CDR2 is FQNNGV. CDR3 protein: CASSARTGGAETQYF. The DNA for the CDR3 is TGTGCCAGCAGCGCCCGGACAGGGGGCGCGGAGACCCAGTACTTC. The variable domain in full, with the rest retrieved from reference TRBV11-2 and TRBJ2-5, is EAGVAQSPRYKIIEKRQSVAFWCNPISGHATLYWYQQILGQGPKLLIQFQNNGVVDDSQLPKDRFSAERLKGVDSTLKIQPAKLEDSAVYLCASSARTGGAETQYFGPGTRLLVL.

The chain joins TRBV7-2 to TRBJ2-5; perhaps TRBD2 as D (6 bases). The CDR3 has 15 amino acids. V was shortened by 7 bases and J by 1 base, with 16 bases between the two germline ends. Germline V gene data show CDR1 as SGHTA and CDR2 as FQGNSA. The CDR3 bases are TGTGCCAGCACCGCGGGAAGCGGGTCCCAAGAGACCCAGTACTTC. Protein: CASTAGSGSQETQYF. Looking up the rest from reference TRBV7-2 and TRBJ2-5 gives the full variable domain: GAGVSQSPSNKVTEKGKDVELRCDPISGHTALYWYRQSLGQGLEFLIYFQGNSAPDKSGLPSDRFSAERTGGSVSTLTIQRTQQEDSAVYLCASTAGSGSQETQYFGPGTRLLVL.

The J gene is TRBJ2-1, the V gene TRBV6-5, with 8 bases matching TRBD1. There are 15 residues in the CDR3. Germline trimming cut 3 bases from V and 6 bases from J; bases unmatched to any gene: 7. Germline V gene data show CDR1 as MNHEY and CDR2 as SVGAGI. CDR3 bases: TGTGCCAGCAGTTATTATGGACAGGGACGCAATGAGCAGTTCTTC. Translation: CASSYYGQGRNEQFF.

The rearrangement uses TRBV5-5 and TRBJ2-5; a weak D match, TRBD2 (5 bases). Germline V gene data show CDR1 as SGHKS and CDR2 as YYEKEE (reference sequence). CDR3 length: 14 amino acids. V lost 2 bases and J lost 5, with 13 bases in between. The CDR3 sequence is CASSFGVAGETQYF. In nucleotides, the CDR3 is TGTGCCAGCAGCTTCGGGGTGGCCGGCGAGACCCAGTACTTC.

The rearrangement uses TRBV14 and TRBJ2-7, with 8 bases aligning to TRBD2. The CDR3 runs to 13 residues. Germline CDR1 SGHDN, CDR2 FVKESK. The trim removed 0 bases at V and 7 bases at J, leaving 2 bases unmatched. CDR3 in amino acids: CASSQDPGGEQYF. Written as DNA, the CDR3 is TGTGCCAGCAGCCAAGATCCGGGGGGGGAGCAGTACTTC.

This clone was found once. The chain carries TRBV18 and TRBJ2-5, with D possibly TRBD1 on 5 matching bases. Per germline, CDR1 KGHSH and CDR2 LQKENI. V was clipped by 6 bases and J by 5 bases, with 13 bases between them. This CDR3 contains 13 residues. CDR3 bases: TGTGCCAGCTCTAAGGGGCATTCGGAGACCCAGTACTTC. Translation gives CASSKGHSETQYF.

The chain combines TRBV3-1 (or the pseudogene TRBV3-2) with TRBJ2-7, with D possibly TRBD2 on 6 matching bases. The CDR3 consists of 17 residues. The germline V gene encodes CDR1 LGHDT and CDR2 YNNKEL (reference sequence). V lost 0 bases and J 2 bases, leaving 17 bases between the germline ends. CDR3 DNA sequence: TGTGCCAGCAGCCAAGATAATTTTGGCGGGGAGGCCTACGAGCAGTACTTC. Translating gives CASSQDNFGGEAYEQYF.

This CDR3 reads CASSTAGGATNEKLFF. CDR3 nucleotide sequence: TGTGCCAGCAGTACCGCCGGGGGGGCAACTAATGAAAAACTGTTTTTT. The rearrangement joins TRBV6-6 to TRBJ1-4; possibly TRBD1 for D (5 bases). This CDR3 spans 16 amino acids. The V gene lost 5 bases and the J gene lost 0 bases, with 13 bases spanning the gap. In germline, CDR1 is MNHNY, CDR2 SVGAGI (reference sequence).

This clone was seen a single time. This chain connects TRBV6-6 to TRBJ2-7; 8 bases are shared with TRBD1. The CDR3 length is 15 residues. The V segment lost 2 bases and the J segment 2 bases; nucleotides outside the gene matches: 5. Germline CDR1 reads MNHNY; CDR2 reads SVGAGI (reference sequence). In nucleotides, the CDR3 is TGTGCCAGCAGTTACCCGGGACAGGACCCCTACGAGCAGTACTTC. The encoded protein is CASSYPGQDPYEQYF.

The gene calls are TRBV5-6 and TRBJ2-7; no definite D call. The length of the CDR3 is 16 residues. Between the trimmed V and J ends, which lost 1 base and 3 bases, there was a span of 17 bases. Germline lookup yields CDR1 SGHDT and CDR2 YYEEEE. The chain's CDR3 is CASSLRSLGENYEQYF. As DNA, the CDR3 is TGTGCCAGCAGCTTGAGATCTTTGGGCGAGAACTACGAGCAGTACTTC.

This chain links TRBV4-3 with TRBJ1-4; no reliable D call. This CDR3 comprises 15 residues. Trimming removed 0 bases from V and 5 bases from J, with 10 bases in between. Germline-derived CDR1 and CDR2 are LGHNA and YSLEER. The CDR3 is CASSQEGTGNEKLFF. The CDR3, as DNA: TGCGCCAGCAGCCAAGAGGGCACGGGGAATGAAAAACTGTTTTTT.

The rearrangement uses TRBV11-2 and TRBJ2-1, with 8 nucleotides matching TRBD2. This CDR3 spans 17 amino acids. CDR1 and CDR2 from the germline V gene are SGHAT and FQNNGV. V shed 2 bases and J 6 bases; nucleotides not matched to a gene: 12. CDR3 amino acids: CASSLPGLERGSNEQFF. CDR3 DNA sequence: TGTGCCAGCAGCTTACCGGGACTAGAAAGGGGGAGCAATGAGCAGTTCTTC.

V and J are TRBV6-5 and TRBJ2-1; TRBD1 matches at 9 bases. V was pared by 6 bases and J by 7 bases, with 4 bases of the junction left unmatched. From germline, CDR1 is MNHEY and CDR2 SVGAGI. The CDR3 length is 13 residues. The CDR3 is CASRGTGNNEQFF. The DNA of the CDR3 is TGTGCCAGCAGGGGGACAGGGAATAATGAGCAGTTCTTC.

The chain employs TRBV7-9 and TRBJ2-2; 8 nucleotides line up with TRBD2. This CDR3 comprises 15 residues. The V gene end was trimmed by 5 bases and the J gene end by 7 bases; junction bases not matched to a gene: 9. CDR1 SEHNR and CDR2 FQNEAQ come from the germline V gene (reference sequence). CDR3 amino acids: CASSTRGGRFGELFF. The DNA for the CDR3 is TGTGCCAGCAGCACCCGGGGGGGGCGATTCGGGGAGCTGTTTTTT.

The genes are TRBV7-2 and TRBJ2-7; 9 nucleotides agree with TRBD1. CDR3 length: 15 residues. In germline, CDR1 is SGHTA, CDR2 FQGNSA. V dropped 5 bases and J dropped 0; count of bases not matched to a gene: 5. DNA for the CDR3: TGTGCCAGCAGCCCTATGACAGGGGGCTCCTACGAGCAGTACTTC. Its protein product is CASSPMTGGSYEQYF.

V and J are TRBV4-3 and TRBJ2-3; D is possibly TRBD2 (5 bases). Germline CDR1 and CDR2: LGHNA and YSLEER. V was cut by 3 bases and J by 6 bases, with 10 bases left in between. There are 13 residues in the CDR3. The CDR3 coding sequence is TGCGCCAGCAGCCAGAGGGTATGGGATACGCAGTATTTT. It codes for CASSQRVWDTQYF.